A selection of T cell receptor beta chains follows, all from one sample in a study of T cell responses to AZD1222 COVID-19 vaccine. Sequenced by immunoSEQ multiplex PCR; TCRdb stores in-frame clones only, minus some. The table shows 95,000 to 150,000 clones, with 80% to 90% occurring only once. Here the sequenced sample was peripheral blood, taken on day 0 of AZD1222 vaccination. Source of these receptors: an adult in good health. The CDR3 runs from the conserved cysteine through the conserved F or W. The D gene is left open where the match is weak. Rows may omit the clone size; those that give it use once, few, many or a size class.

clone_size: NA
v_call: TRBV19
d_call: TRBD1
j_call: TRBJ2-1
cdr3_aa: CASHGGTGGYYNEQFF
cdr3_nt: TGTGCCAGTCACGGCGGGACAGGGGGTTACTACAATGAGCAGTTCTTC

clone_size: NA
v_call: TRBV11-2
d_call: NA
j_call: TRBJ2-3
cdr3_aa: CATSQGPSTDTQYF
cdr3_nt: TGTGCCACCTCTCAGGGCCCCAGCACAGATACGCAGTATTTT

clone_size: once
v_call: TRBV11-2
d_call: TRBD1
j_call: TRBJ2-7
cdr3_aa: CASSLDSGTGAYEQYF
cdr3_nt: TGTGCCAGCAGCTTAGACTCCGGGACAGGGGCCTACGAGCAGTACTTC

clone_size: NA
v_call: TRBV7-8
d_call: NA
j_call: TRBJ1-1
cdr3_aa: CASSLGRGILSTEAFF
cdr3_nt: TGTGCCAGCAGCTTAGGACGGGGCATACTAAGCACTGAAGCTTTCTTT

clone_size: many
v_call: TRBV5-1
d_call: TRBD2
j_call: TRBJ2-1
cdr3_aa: CASSLSPGLASEQFF
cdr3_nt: TGCGCCAGCAGCTTGTCCCCGGGACTAGCGAGTGAGCAGTTCTTC

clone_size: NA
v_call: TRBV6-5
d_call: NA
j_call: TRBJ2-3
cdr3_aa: CASSLQGPSTDTQYF
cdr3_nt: TGTGCCAGCAGTCTACAGGGCCCTAGCACAGATACGCAGTATTTT

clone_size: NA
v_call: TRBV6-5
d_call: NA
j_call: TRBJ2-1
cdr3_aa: CASSYSSRADEQFF
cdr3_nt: TGTGCCAGCAGTTACTCGTCCAGGGCCGATGAGCAGTTCTTC

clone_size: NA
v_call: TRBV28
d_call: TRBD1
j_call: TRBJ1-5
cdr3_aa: CASREQTGVQHF
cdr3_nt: TGTGCCAGCAGGGAACAAACAGGGGTTCAGCATTTT

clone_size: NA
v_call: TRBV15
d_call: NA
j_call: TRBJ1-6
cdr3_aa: CATSREVTWDVSSYNSPLHF
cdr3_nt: TGTGCCACCAGCAGAGAGGTTACCTGGGACGTTAGCTCCTATAATTCACCCCTCCACTTT

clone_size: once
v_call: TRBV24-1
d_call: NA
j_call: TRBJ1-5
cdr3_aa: CATSDPGTSDQPQHF
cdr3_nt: TGTGCCACCAGTGACCCTGGGACCTCAGATCAGCCCCAGCATTTT

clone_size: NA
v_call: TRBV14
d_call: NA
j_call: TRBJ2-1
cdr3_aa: CASSQSDTYYNEQFF
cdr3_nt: TGTGCCAGCAGCCAATCAGACACCTACTACAATGAGCAGTTCTTC

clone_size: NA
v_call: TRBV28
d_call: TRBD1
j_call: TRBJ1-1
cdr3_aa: CASSSPGGNTEAFF
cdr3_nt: TGTGCCAGCAGTTCTCCAGGGGGGAACACTGAAGCTTTCTTT

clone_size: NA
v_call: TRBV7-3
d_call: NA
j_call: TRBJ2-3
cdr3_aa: CASSLDPREDTQYF
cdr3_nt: TGTGCCAGCAGCTTAGATCCCCGGGAGGATACGCAGTATTTT

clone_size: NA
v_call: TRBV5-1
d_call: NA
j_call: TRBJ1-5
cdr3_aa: CASKYSPADQPQHF
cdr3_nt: TGCGCCAGCAAGTACAGCCCAGCGGATCAGCCCCAGCATTTT

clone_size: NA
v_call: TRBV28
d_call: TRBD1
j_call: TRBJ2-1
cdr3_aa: CASSLSRDRFHEQFF
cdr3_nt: TGTGCCAGCAGTTTATCTCGGGACAGGTTCCATGAGCAGTTCTTC

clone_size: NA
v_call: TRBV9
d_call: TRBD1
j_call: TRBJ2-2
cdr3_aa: CASSAYPDRGVRYSTGELFF
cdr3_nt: TGTGCCAGCAGCGCCTACCCCGACAGGGGTGTCCGGTATAGCACCGGGGAGCTGTTTTTT

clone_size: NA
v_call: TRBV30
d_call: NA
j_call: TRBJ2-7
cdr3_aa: CAWRLSSYEQYF
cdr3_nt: TGTGCCTGGCGACTCAGCTCCTACGAGCAGTACTTC